These 27 T cell receptor beta chains originate from one sample sequenced in a study of T cells in Graves' hyperthyroidism and ophthalmopathy. Amplified TCR beta CDR3 regions came from RNA transcripts. Primed by the HTBI set, a first-round RT-PCR was run on the TCR CDR3. TCRdb reanalysed the multiplex PCR reads using MiXCR and keeps one entry per CDR3 protein. Seen here are 500,000 to 750,000 distinct CDR3 sequences, 35% to 55% observed once, and the top ten hold more than 7.5%. The sequencing sample was made of peripheral blood or thyroid tissue (not recorded which). The receptors here all came from a woman between 18 and 29 years old with Graves' hyperthyroidism.

This chain links TRBV10-3 with TRBJ2-7, with 8 bases lining up with TRBD2. The J call may be incorrect, as the DNA end agrees better with TRBJ2-1. CDR1 is ENHRY, CDR2 SYGVKD, per germline. CDR3 length: 15 amino acids. The CDR3 region has the DNA TGTGCCATCAGTTCAGCGGGAGTCGCCTACAATGAGCAGTTCTTC. It specifies CAISSAGVAYNEQFF.

The gene calls are TRBV20-1 and TRBJ1-2; unclear D gene. Germline V gene data show CDR1 as DFQATT and CDR2 as SNEGSKA (reference sequence). V gave up 4 bases and J gave up 2 bases, with 14 bases separating them. The CDR3 is 14 residues long. The CDR3 sequence: CSANLEGPNYGYTF. The CDR3 DNA follows: TGCAGTGCTAATTTGGAGGGCCCGAACTATGGCTACACCTTC.

The chain joins TRBV7-3 to TRBJ2-1, with 8 bases identical to TRBD2. This CDR3 spans 16 amino acids. Germline V gene data show CDR1 as SGHTA and CDR2 as FQGTGA. The V segment lost 5 bases and the J segment 5 bases; nucleotides outside the gene matches: 11. CDR3 loop: CASSPRGGRLNNEQFF. The DNA of the CDR3 is TGTGCCAGCAGCCCACGGGGCGGGAGGCTAAACAATGAGCAGTTCTTC.

The chain carries TRBV7-3 and TRBJ2-3, with 11 nucleotides matching TRBD2. V lost 5 bases and J lost 1; bases outside the gene matches: 8. The germline V gene has CDR1 SGHTA and CDR2 FQGTGA. The CDR3 length is 17 residues. Written as DNA, the CDR3 is TGTGCCAGCAGCCCGCATGGACTAGCGGGCCGCACAGATACGCAGTATTTT. It yields the protein CASSPHGLAGRTDTQYF.

This clonotype has only a few counts. The V gene is TRBV29-1, the J gene TRBJ1-2; D uncertain. Germline V gives CDR1 SQVTM, CDR2 ANQGSEA. Trimming shortened V by 4 bases and J by 14 bases, and 11 bases separated the two germline ends. The CDR3 consists of 9 residues. Here the CDR3 DNA reads TGCAGCGTTGGGACTAGCGGAACCTTC. It codes for CSVGTSGTF.

This sequence joins TRBV7-8 and TRBJ2-5, with 7 bases fitting TRBD1. The DNA end lines up better with TRBJ2-7; the J call may be wrong. CDR1 and CDR2 from the germline V gene are SGHVS and FQNEAQ. This CDR3 has 16 residues. CDR3 nucleotide sequence: TGTGCCAGCAGTTCAACTAACAGGGGCAGCTCCTACGAGCAGTACTTC. This gives the protein CASSSTNRGSSYEQYF.

The chain employs TRBV14 and TRBJ2-5; D uncertain. The J call is uncertain, as TRBJ2-1 better fits the DNA end. This CDR3 contains 14 residues. CDR1 is SGHDN and CDR2 is FVKESK in the germline V gene. For the CDR3, the DNA is TGTGCCAGCAGCCAAGAGGGTCTTGGCCATGAGCAGTTCTTC. Translating gives CASSQEGLGHEQFF.

The chain uses TRBV2 and TRBJ2-7, with TRBD1 matching 8 bases. Trimming took 6 bases from V and 9 from J; bases not matched to a gene: 7. Per the germline V gene, CDR1 is SNHLY and CDR2 is FYNNEI. The CDR3 is 12 residues long. The CDR3 sequence is CASSPRGLGQYF. The CDR3 DNA reads TGTGCCAGCAGCCCCAGGGGGCTAGGGCAGTACTTC. The whole variable domain, filled in from reference TRBV2 and TRBJ2-7, reads EPEVTQTPSHQVTQMGQEVILRCVPISNHLYFYWYRQILGQKVEFLVSFYNNEISEKSEIFDDQFSVERPDGSNFTLKIRSTKLEDSAMYFCASSPRGLGQYFGPGTRLTVT.

This chain uses TRBV24-1 with TRBJ2-1; 9 nucleotides align to TRBD2. Trimming at V came to 0 bases and at J to 3 bases, leaving 8 bases not matched to a gene. CDR1 and CDR2 from the germline V gene are KGHDR and SFDVKD. The CDR3 consists of 18 residues. The DNA of the CDR3 is TGTGCCACCAGTGATTTGCAACCGACTAGCGGAGACTACAATGAGCAGTTCTTC. Translating it yields CATSDLQPTSGDYNEQFF.

In regard to this clonotype: The junction differs from germline at one of its ends, possibly a read error. This chain connects TRBV4-1 to TRBJ1-3; 8 nucleotides align to TRBD1. CDR1 MGHRA and CDR2 YSYEKL come from the germline V gene. CDR3 length: 14 residues. CDR3 nucleotides: TGTGCCAGCAGTCCAGGGGGCAGAGGAAACACCATATATTTT. It yields the protein CASSPGGRGNTIYF.

About this clonotype itself: A read error is possible here, since a much larger clone lies one base away. The V gene is TRBV4-1, the J gene TRBJ1-6; TRBD1 is a possible D gene (5 bases). The CDR3 extends over 17 amino acids. Trimming removed 0 bases at V and 11 bases at J, with 20 bases between. The germline gives CDR1 MGHRA, CDR2 YSYEKL. CDR3: CASSQDQVGAGIPPLHF. The CDR3, as DNA: TGCGCCAGCAGCCAAGATCAGGTCGGGGCTGGTATTCCACCCCTCCACTTT.

Notes on this clonotype: A much larger clone lies a single base off, so this may be a read error. This CDR3 is CASSPPAGRGGHTF. The CDR3 DNA follows: TGTGCCAGCAGTCCCCCTGCAGGGCGAGGTGGCCACACCTTC. The chain carries TRBV12-3 or TRBV12-4 and TRBJ1-2, with a weak D call TRBD1 (5 bases). The CDR3 length is 14 residues.

With respect to this clonotype: The DNA is omitted, as the CDR3 cannot be located on it reliably, and the CDR3 follows TCRdb's listing. The chain has TRBV7-6 and TRBJ1-5; the table's D gene call, TRBD1, was not cross checked with the DNA. The CDR3 length is 15 residues, termini included. CDR1 and CDR2 (germline): SGHVS, FNYEAQ. This CDR3 reads CASSQVAQGTGPRHF.

This chain connects TRBV19 to TRBJ2-7, with TRBD2 matching over 14 bases. The CDR3 covers 19 residues. J gave up 3 bases and V 4 bases, and 14 bases lay outside the gene matches. The V gene's germline CDR1 is LNHDA and CDR2 SQIVND (reference sequence). The CDR3 DNA reads TGTGCCAGTAGTACGACTAGCGGGAGGGGTGCTATAAATCACTACGAGCAGTACTTC. Translating gives CASSTTSGRGAINHYEQYF.

The chain combines TRBV7-9 with TRBJ2-7; 13 bases agree with TRBD2. Germline V gives CDR1 SEHNR, CDR2 FQNEAQ (reference sequence). V was pared by 0 bases and J by 2 bases, with 7 bases of the junction left unmatched. CDR3 length: 18 amino acids. The CDR3 DNA is TGTGCCAGCAGCTTAGCCGGGGGACTAGCGGGAACACCCTACGAGCAGTACTTC. It specifies CASSLAGGLAGTPYEQYF.

As concerns this clonotype: This may come from a read error, since a much larger clone is one base off. The genes are TRBV5-8 and TRBJ2-2; TRBD2 is a possible D gene (5 bases). CDR3 size: 17 residues. The germline gives CDR1 SGHTS, CDR2 YDEGEE. CDR3 sequence (DNA): TGTGCCAGCAGCTTGGAAGTCTACAGAGCGAACACCGGGGAGCCGTTTTTT. Its protein product is CASSLEVYRANTGEPFF.

For this clonotype: This likely comes from a read error, as the CDR3 has no conserved phenylalanine or tryptophan at its end. V is TRBV7-2 and J is TRBJ2-7, with D possibly TRBD1 on 5 matching bases. The CDR3 length is 16 residues. Germline assignment: CDR1 SGHTA and CDR2 FQGNSA. CDR3 nucleotides: TGTGCCCGCAGCTTAAGATTGACCAACAGGATCCACGAGCAGTACCTC. It translates to CARSLRLTNRIHEQYL.

This clonotype appeared many times. The V call is TRBV10-3, the J call TRBJ1-2, with unresolved D. The germline V gene encodes CDR1 ENHRY and CDR2 SYGVKD. V lost 0 bases and J lost 2, with 4 bases in between. This CDR3 spans 13 amino acids. The CDR3 loop is CAISESDNYGYTF. The CDR3 DNA reads TGTGCCATCAGTGAGTCGGACAACTATGGCTACACCTTC.

This clonotype was found many times. The chain carries TRBV24-1 and TRBJ2-7, with 12 bases that match TRBD2. V shed 10 bases and J 1 base; nucleotides not matched to a gene: 1. The length of the CDR3 is 13 residues. Germline CDR1 reads KGHDR; CDR2 reads SFDVKD. The CDR3 DNA is TGTGCCACAGGGACTAGCGGGTCCTACGAGCAGTACTTC. Amino acid sequence: CATGTSGSYEQYF.

This clonotype was detected only a few times. Given the absence of the conserved phenylalanine or tryptophan at the CDR3 end, a read error is likely. The limits of the CDR3 on the DNA are not certain, so only TCRdb's listed CDR3 is given. The chain employs TRBV20-1 and TRBJ1-6. Inclusive of both ends, the CDR3 amounts to 8 amino acids. The germline gives CDR1 DFQATT, CDR2 SNEGSKA (reference sequence). CDR3 sequence reads: CSARGETS.

This clonotype came up many times. V gene TRBV7-9 combines with J gene TRBJ2-2, with 10 bases identical to TRBD2. The CDR3 is 17 residues long. V was clipped by 5 bases and J by 5 bases; unmatched bases: 11. Germline V CDR1 and CDR2: SEHNR, FQNEAQ (reference sequence). The CDR3 is CASSPSGTSDITGELFF. For the CDR3, the DNA is TGTGCCAGCAGCCCATCCGGGACTAGCGATATTACCGGGGAGCTGTTTTTT.

V gene TRBV24-1 combines with J gene TRBJ1-2; TRBD1 is a possible D gene (5 bases). Trimming removed 3 bases from V and 5 bases from J, with 9 bases in between. The length of the CDR3 is 13 residues. The germline V gene encodes CDR1 KGHDR and CDR2 SFDVKD. The CDR3 coding sequence is TGTGCCACCAGTGATAAACAGGATTATGGCTACACCTTC. Translated, it gives CATSDKQDYGYTF.

A word on this clonotype: One base away lies a much larger clone, so this may be a sequencing read error. J is TRBJ1-2 and V is TRBV19; TRBD1 matches 10 bases. Trimming cost V 4 bases and J 4 bases; bases outside gene matches: 9. Germline values: CDR1 LNHDA, CDR2 SQIVND (reference sequence). The CDR3 is made up of 16 amino acids. The DNA of the CDR3 is TGTGCCAGTAGTAGGGGACAGGGGCCCTTTGGCTATGGCTACACCTTC. Translated: CASSRGQGPFGYGYTF. Variable domain in full (rest from reference TRBV19 and TRBJ1-2): DGGITQSPKYLFRKEGQNVTLSCEQNLNHDAMYWYRQDPGQGLRLIYYSQIVNDFQKGDIAEGYSVSREKKESFPLTVTSAQKNPTAFYLCASSRGQGPFGYGYTFGSGTRLTVV.

To note about this clonotype: This sequence may be a read error, since a much larger clone differs from it by one base. The chain couples TRBV2 to TRBJ2-7; the D is unclear. CDR3 length: 14 amino acids. From germline, CDR1 is SNHLY and CDR2 FYNNEI. With 1 base removed from V and 7 bases from J, the gap between germline ends came to 14 bases. The CDR3 DNA reads TGTGCCAGCAGTGAAGATGGACCCGCCAATGAGCAGTACTTC. It encodes CASSEDGPANEQYF.

V and J are TRBV20-1 and TRBJ2-1; 14 bases fit TRBD2. With V trimmed by 6 bases and J by 8 bases, 3 bases remained unmatched. Germline V gene sequence: CDR1 DFQATT, CDR2 SNEGSKA (reference sequence). The CDR3 spans 13 residues. CDR3 sequence (DNA): TGCAGTGCACTGACTAGCGGGAGGGATGAGCAGTTCTTC. It is translated as CSALTSGRDEQFF.

The rearrangement links TRBV29-1 to TRBJ1-4, with 9 nucleotides matching TRBD1. This CDR3 has 13 amino acids. CDR1 SQVTM and CDR2 ANQGSEA come from the germline V gene. V lost 8 bases, J lost 5 bases, and 6 bases stayed unmatched. CDR3 DNA: TGCAGCTCATCCGGGACAGGGAATGAAAAACTGTTTTTT. Translating gives CSSSGTGNEKLFF. Variable domain in full (rest from reference TRBV29-1 and TRBJ1-4): SAVISQKPSRDICQRGTSLTIQCQVDSQVTMMFWYRQQPGQSLTLIATANQGSEATYESGFVIDKFPISRPNLTFSTLTVSNMSPEDSSIYLCSSSGTGNEKLFFGSGTQLSVL.

This clonotype was seen a single time. The chain couples TRBV6-6 to TRBJ1-6, with 10 nucleotides matching TRBD1. The germline V gene has CDR1 MNHNY and CDR2 SVGAGI (reference sequence). The ends lost 6 bases at V and 9 bases at J; junction bases unmatched: 14. The CDR3 totals 17 residues. The CDR3 DNA follows: TGTGCCAGCAGACTAACCGGGACAGGGGCTTTGGGTTCACCCCTCCACTTT. Translation: CASRLTGTGALGSPLHF.